The 27 T cell receptor beta chains reported below all come from one sample, sequenced in a study of T cell responses to AZD1222 COVID-19 vaccine (dated by TCRdb to 2020 to 2023). The meaning of the sample's time point label: baseline before first vaccination. Library creation used the immunoSEQ multiplex PCR assay. TCRdb mirrors the immuneACCESS table, restricted to in-frame sequences. Some clones are absent from its copies; in checked studies, under half trace to an unresolved V gene, and the reason for the others is unknown. The sample table records 95,000 to 100,000 clones; 87% of these occur just once. The ten largest clonotypes hold 15% to 20% of the sample. The material was peripheral blood, obtained on day 0 of AZD1222 vaccination. These receptors came from an adult in good health.

V usage is TRBV3-1 (or the pseudogene TRBV3-2) and J usage is TRBJ2-7; D is perhaps TRBD1 (6 bases). The CDR3 spans 14 residues. Trimming pared 4 bases from V and 2 bases from J, leaving 12 bases between. Per the germline V gene, CDR1 is LGHDT and CDR2 is YNNKEL (reference sequence). CDR3 sequence reads: CASSRAGDPYEQYF. The CDR3 bases are TGTGCCAGCAGCCGAGCAGGGGATCCCTACGAGCAGTACTTC.

This clone was recorded once. The chain carries TRBV5-4 and TRBJ1-2; D gene unclear. The CDR3 consists of 15 residues. Deletions cut 4 bases from V and 4 bases from J, with 17 bases between. CDR1 and CDR2 (germline): SGHNT, YYREEE (reference sequence). The CDR3 coding sequence is TGTGCCAGCAGCAGATCCCGCACAGATTCCTATGGCTACACCTTC. Amino acids: CASSRSRTDSYGYTF.

The genes are TRBV15 and TRBJ2-7, with D tentatively TRBD2 (6 bases). CDR3 size: 16 residues. Looked up from germline, CDR1 is LNHNV and CDR2 is YYDKDF (reference sequence). V was clipped by 2 bases and J by 2 bases, with 16 bases between them. The CDR3 DNA sequence: TGTGCCACCAGCAGATTTCGCGGCGGGGCAACCTACGAGCAGTACTTC. Translating gives CATSRFRGGATYEQYF.

The rearrangement links TRBV5-4 to TRBJ2-1; 15 positions agree with TRBD2. There are 17 residues in the CDR3. V gave up 3 bases and J gave up 2 bases; unmatched junction bases: 3. The germline CDR1 and CDR2 sequences are SGHNT and YYREEE (reference sequence). The CDR3 spells CASSSGTSGRTYNEQFF. The CDR3 DNA sequence: TGTGCCAGCAGCTCGGGGACTAGCGGGAGGACCTACAATGAGCAGTTCTTC. Filled out from reference TRBV5-4 and TRBJ2-1, the complete variable domain reads ETGVTQSPTHLIKTRGQQVTLRCSSQSGHNTVSWYQQALGQGPQFIFQYYREEENGRGNFPPRFSGLQFPNYSSELNVNALELDDSALYLCASSSGTSGRTYNEQFFGPGTRLTVL.

The chain is built from TRBV10-3 and TRBJ2-2; D remains ambiguous. Germline V gene sequence: CDR1 ENHRY, CDR2 SYGVKD. Trimming shortened V by 3 bases and J by 2 bases, and 10 bases separated the two germline ends. This CDR3 is built from 15 residues. The CDR3 DNA is TGTGCCATCAGTGAAGGGTCAGAAAACACCGGGGAGCTGTTTTTT. Its translation is CAISEGSENTGELFF.

The chain uses TRBV11-3 and TRBJ2-3; the D is unclear. The V gene's germline CDR1 is SGHNT and CDR2 YENEEA. V lost 1 base, J lost 4 bases, and 9 bases lay in between. The CDR3 runs 14 residues. The DNA for the CDR3 is TGTGCCAGCAGCTTAGCTTCGGGCCCAGATACGCAGTATTTT. This encodes CASSLASGPDTQYF.

This sequence joins TRBV6-4 and TRBJ2-1; D gene uncertain. The germline V gene encodes CDR1 MRHNA and CDR2 SNTAGT. V was cut by 0 bases and J by 0 bases, with 6 bases left in between. The CDR3 sequence is 15 residues long. CDR3 DNA: TGTGCCAGCAGTGACTCTAGTAACTCCTACAATGAGCAGTTCTTC. It is translated as CASSDSSNSYNEQFF.

CDR3 residues: CASSFIGGRVGEQYF. The DNA for the CDR3 is TGCGCCAGCAGCTTCATAGGAGGTAGGGTTGGCGAGCAGTACTTC. This chain links TRBV5-1 with TRBJ2-7, with TRBD2 as a possible D gene (5 bases). Germline V CDR1 and CDR2: SGHRS, YFSETQ. V lost 2 bases, J lost 6 bases, and 18 bases lay in between. CDR3 length: 15 residues.

V is TRBV2 and J is TRBJ2-2, with TRBD2 identical over 8 bases. The CDR3 runs to 16 residues. The germline CDR1 and CDR2 sequences are SNHLY and FYNNEI. The junction had 10 bases not matched to a gene; V was cut back by 2 bases and J by 8 bases. DNA of the CDR3: TGTGCCAGCAGTGAACTGGGACTAGACGTATCGGGGGAGCTGTTTTTT. It yields the protein CASSELGLDVSGELFF. Supplemented by reference TRBV2 and TRBJ2-2, the full variable domain reads EPEVTQTPSHQVTQMGQEVILRCVPISNHLYFYWYRQILGQKVEFLVSFYNNEISEKSEIFDDQFSVERPDGSNFTLKIRSTKLEDSAMYFCASSELGLDVSGELFFGEGSRLTVL.

The gene calls are TRBV7-2 and TRBJ1-1; 7 bases agree with TRBD1. The CDR3 runs to 14 residues. From germline, CDR1 is SGHTA and CDR2 FQGNSA. J gave up 5 bases and V 4 bases, and 7 bases lay outside the gene matches. The CDR3 spells CASSYSEGATEAFF. The CDR3 coding sequence is TGTGCCAGCAGCTACTCCGAGGGGGCTACTGAAGCTTTCTTT.

The J gene is TRBJ2-7, the V gene TRBV4-1; 8 nucleotides line up with TRBD1. V shed 3 bases, J shed 5 bases, and the junction held 3 bases outside the gene matches. The germline V gene encodes CDR1 MGHRA and CDR2 YSYEKL. CDR3 size: 13 residues. In DNA form, the CDR3 reads TGCGCCAGCAGCCATGGACAGGGACACGAGCAGTACTTC. It translates to CASSHGQGHEQYF.

The CDR3 region has the DNA TGTGCCAGCAGCTCGACAGAAGGTTATGGCTACACCTTC. It specifies CASSSTEGYGYTF. The chain recombines TRBV12-3 or TRBV12-4 with TRBJ1-2, with D maybe TRBD1 (5 bases). The CDR3 covers 13 residues. Between the trimmed V and J ends, which lost 6 bases and 5 bases, there was a span of 13 bases.

As DNA, the CDR3 is TGTGCCAGCACCATCGGGTCTGGAAACACCATATATTTT. Amino acid sequence: CASTIGSGNTIYF. V and J are TRBV28 and TRBJ1-3, with D unclear. The CDR3 is 13 residues long. V dropped 7 bases and J dropped 1 base, with 8 bases sitting between them. Germline CDR1 is MDHEN and CDR2 is SYDVKM.

The V and J genes are TRBV19 and TRBJ1-5, with TRBD1 matching 8 bases. The CDR3 consists of 16 residues. CDR1 and CDR2 (germline): LNHDA, SQIVND (reference sequence). Trimming removed 7 bases from V and 3 bases from J; junction bases left unmatched: 11. CDR3 loop: CASTTIGQGDNQPQHF. CDR3 coding DNA: TGTGCCAGTACCACTATTGGACAGGGAGACAATCAGCCCCAGCATTTT.

The chain is built from TRBV7-6 and TRBJ2-7; TRBD2 is a possible D gene (5 bases). The germline gives CDR1 SGHVS, CDR2 FNYEAQ. Trimming removed 1 base at V and 0 bases at J, with 16 bases between. CDR3 size: 17 residues. As DNA, the CDR3 is TGTGCCAGCAGCTTAGGGGGAAGCGGAACGTTCTCCTACGAGCAGTACTTC. Its protein product is CASSLGGSGTFSYEQYF.

The chain combines TRBV5-5 with TRBJ1-6, with 11 bases aligning to TRBD1. The CDR3 totals 16 residues. V shed 5 bases and J 5 bases; nucleotides not matched to a gene: 6. In germline, CDR1 is SGHKS, CDR2 YYEKEE (reference sequence). The CDR3 region is CASRILGQGDNSPLHF. The CDR3 nucleotides read TGTGCCAGCAGAATTTTGGGACAGGGGGATAATTCACCCCTCCACTTT. The full variable domain, rest sourced from reference TRBV5-5 and TRBJ1-6, is DAGVTQSPTHLIKTRGQQVTLRCSPISGHKSVSWYQQVLGQGPQFIFQYYEKEERGRGNFPDRFSARQFPNYSSELNVNALLLGDSALYLCASRILGQGDNSPLHFGNGTRLTVT.

J is TRBJ1-5 and V is TRBV28; tentative D call: TRBD1 (5 bases). Germline values: CDR1 MDHEN, CDR2 SYDVKM. The CDR3 covers 17 residues. Trimming took off 7 bases at V and 0 bases at J, with 19 bases between the two ends. CDR3 coding DNA: TGTGCCAGCACTCGGACGGGGCTAAAAGATAGCAATCAGCCCCAGCATTTT. Translating gives CASTRTGLKDSNQPQHF. The full variable domain, with the rest looked up from reference TRBV28 and TRBJ1-5, is DVKVTQSSRYLVKRTGEKVFLECVQDMDHENMFWYRQDPGLGLRLIYFSYDVKMKEKGDIPEGYSVSREKKERFSLILESASTNQTSMYLCASTRTGLKDSNQPQHFGDGTRLSIL.

J is TRBJ2-7 and V is TRBV24-1; no definite D call. Trimming shortened V by 2 bases and J by 6 bases, and 13 bases separated the two germline ends. This CDR3 is built from 14 residues. The germline gives CDR1 KGHDR, CDR2 SFDVKD. CDR3 bases: TGTGCCACCAGTGATTCCCGGGCCCTCTCCGAGCAGTACTTC. It specifies CATSDSRALSEQYF.

The chain couples TRBV12-3 or TRBV12-4 to TRBJ1-1; possibly TRBD1 for D (6 bases). V lost 6 bases and J 2 bases, leaving 10 bases between the germline ends. CDR3 size: 13 residues. In DNA form, the CDR3 reads TGTGCCAGCAGCCAGACAGGCAACACTGAAGCTTTCTTT. It yields the protein CASSQTGNTEAFF.

This chain joins TRBV6-1 and TRBJ1-1; D uncertain. The V and J ends lost 2 bases and 10 bases respectively, with 11 bases between them. Germline lookup yields CDR1 MNHNS and CDR2 SASEGT. This CDR3 comprises 12 residues. The CDR3 spells CASSEYERVAFF. As DNA, the CDR3 is TGTGCCAGCAGTGAATACGAGAGGGTAGCTTTCTTT.

The chain has TRBV6-5 and TRBJ1-4, with no clear D. Deletions cut 2 bases from V and 1 base from J, with 5 bases between. The germline V gene encodes CDR1 MNHEY and CDR2 SVGAGI. CDR3 length: 14 residues. CDR3 region: CASSYGETNEKLFF. Written as DNA, the CDR3 is TGTGCCAGCAGTTACGGGGAAACTAATGAAAAACTGTTTTTT.

V usage is TRBV9 and J usage is TRBJ2-7; 8 bases align to TRBD2. Per germline, CDR1 SGDLS and CDR2 YYNGEE. The CDR3 totals 15 residues. With V trimmed by 3 bases and J by 6 bases, 11 bases remained unmatched. CDR3 protein: CASSGQAGVSFEQYF. In DNA form, the CDR3 reads TGTGCCAGCAGCGGACAAGCGGGAGTGTCTTTCGAGCAGTACTTC.

CDR3 residues: CAISESMAGPSGTEAFF. In DNA, the CDR3 is TGTGCCATCAGTGAGTCGATGGCAGGCCCTTCGGGGACTGAAGCTTTCTTT. The chain couples TRBV10-3 to TRBJ1-1; no reliable D call. Germline values: CDR1 ENHRY, CDR2 SYGVKD. Deletions cut 0 bases from V and 5 bases from J, with 19 bases between. The CDR3 extends over 17 amino acids.

The genes are TRBV14 and TRBJ1-1; D gene ambiguous. The germline gives CDR1 SGHDN, CDR2 FVKESK. The CDR3 length is 14 residues. Trimming cost V 4 bases and J 0 bases, with 9 bases left between them. CDR3 sequence reads: CASSLLTMNTEAFF. CDR3 DNA sequence: TGTGCCAGCAGCCTCCTTACGATGAACACTGAAGCTTTCTTT.

This chain's CDR3 is CASRDFTGRGGYTF. The CDR3 DNA is TGTGCCAGCAGAGATTTTACAGGCCGGGGGGGCTACACCTTC. V gene TRBV4-2 combines with J gene TRBJ1-2, with a tentative D call TRBD1 (5 bases). The CDR3 sequence is 14 residues long. The germline V gene has CDR1 LGHNA and CDR2 YNFKEQ. V was shortened by 6 bases and J by 8 bases, with 19 bases between the two germline ends.

The chain combines TRBV29-1 with TRBJ1-4, with D possibly matching TRBD1 (5 bases). The CDR3 consists of 13 residues. CDR1 is SQVTM, CDR2 ANQGSEA, per germline. V lost 5 bases and J 8 bases, leaving 15 bases between the germline ends. The CDR3 spells CSVSTVFREKLFF. The CDR3 DNA sequence: TGCAGCGTTTCGACAGTATTCCGAGAAAAACTGTTTTTT.

This rearrangement joins TRBV29-1 to TRBJ2-2; the match to TRBD1 covers 11 bases. CDR1 is SQVTM, CDR2 ANQGSEA, per germline. V was clipped by 2 bases and J by 7 bases; unmatched bases: 3. The CDR3 consists of 14 residues. The CDR3 loop is CSVEPGQGVGELFF. Written as DNA, the CDR3 is TGCAGCGTTGAACCGGGACAGGGGGTCGGGGAGCTGTTTTTT.